This TCR beta chain was documented in a study of blood T cell repertoires in COVID-19. Ages ranged from roughly 18 to 100 years, with residence in approximately 23 US areas. Looked up from germline, CDR1 is KGHSH and CDR2 is LQKENI. The CDR3 contains 14 residues. Trimming took 6 bases from V and 1 from J; bases not matched to a gene: 5. Only in-frame clones appear in the TCRdb table, and some are missing; sequencing was by immunoSEQ multiplex PCR. The data contain a few hundred thousand clones, roughly 90% of them seen just once; the ten biggest clones take up 1.8%. The sequence came from a woman between 40 and 50 years old who had recovered from COVID-19. The sequenced sample consisted of PBMCs or T cells enriched from blood (not recorded which). V usage is TRBV18 and J usage is TRBJ2-5, with TRBD1 matching 7 bases. CDR3 region: CASSLGQVQETQYF. CDR3 sequence (DNA): TGTGCCAGCTCGCTCGGACAGGTCCAAGAGACCCAGTACTTC.